The 32 T cell receptor beta chains below come from one sample, sequenced in a study of CD8 T cells in ankylosing spondylitis. Their target antigens are unknown. One entry per CDR3 protein results from TCRdb running MiXCR on the 5' RACE reads. The sample shows about 220,000 distinct CDR3 sequences, 7% to 8% of them seen only once. Study conclusions and caveats: Blood of patients with ankylosing spondylitis appeared to be characterized by a TCR beta motif of eight highly homologous variants.

The sample comprised blood, either unsorted or a sorted T cell fraction (not recorded which). The receptors come from a male donor with ankylosing spondylitis.

Comment on this clonotype: Possible read error: a much larger clone is one base away. Here the CDR3 DNA reads TGTGCCAGCAGGTTAGAGGCACTATACAATGAGCAGTTCTTC. It encodes CASRLEALYNEQFF. The V call is TRBV11-1, the J call TRBJ2-1; D is ambiguous. Germline V lookup: CDR1 SGHAT, CDR2 FQDESV (reference sequence). The CDR3 extends over 14 amino acids.

The V call is TRBV29-1, the J call TRBJ2-6, with 7 positions matching TRBD2. V lost 3 bases, J lost 1 base, and 6 bases stayed unmatched. Germline CDR1 SQVTM, CDR2 ANQGSEA. This CDR3 has 16 residues. Here the CDR3 reads CSVEGGRGSGANVLTF. For the CDR3, the DNA is TGCAGCGTTGAGGGCGGGAGAGGGTCTGGGGCCAACGTCCTGACTTTC. The full variable domain, completed using reference TRBV29-1 and TRBJ2-6, is SAVISQKPSRDICQRGTSLTIQCQVDSQVTMMFWYRQQPGQSLTLIATANQGSEATYESGFVIDKFPISRPNLTFSTLTVSNMSPEDSSIYLCSVEGGRGSGANVLTFGAGSRLTVL.

This clonotype was seen ten or more times. The gene calls are TRBV6-2 or TRBV6-3 and TRBJ2-7; D not certain. This CDR3 region has 13 residues. Trimming removed 2 bases at V and 3 bases at J, with 8 bases between. Germline CDR1 reads MNHEY; CDR2 reads SVGEGT. The CDR3 loop reads CASSYGSLYEQYF. The CDR3 DNA follows: TGTGCCAGCAGTTACGGGTCTCTCTACGAGCAGTACTTC.

CDR3 sequence reads: CASSMRREKPYEQYF. CDR3 nucleotides: TGTGCCAGTAGTATGAGGCGGGAGAAACCTTACGAGCAGTACTTC. This chain joins TRBV19 and TRBJ2-7; 7 positions agree with TRBD2. This CDR3 has 15 residues. Germline trimming cut 3 bases from V and 4 bases from J; bases unmatched to any gene: 9. The germline V gene encodes CDR1 LNHDA and CDR2 SQIVND (reference sequence).

This clonotype was seen ten or more times. The chain uses TRBV14 and TRBJ2-7, with 9 bases identical to TRBD2. The J segment lost 2 bases and the V segment lost 4 bases, leaving 3 bases of the junction unmatched. Germline-derived CDR1 and CDR2 are SGHDN and FVKESK. CDR3 size: 14 residues. The DNA of the CDR3 is TGTGCCAGCAGCCTTCTAGCGGGGACCTACGAGCAGTACTTC. Translation gives CASSLLAGTYEQYF. The full variable domain, its missing parts supplied by reference TRBV14 and TRBJ2-7, is EAGVTQFPSHSVIEKGQTVTLRCDPISGHDNLYWYRRVMGKEIKFLLHFVKESKQDESGMPNNRFLAERTGGTYSTLKVQPAELEDSGVYFCASSLLAGTYEQYFGPGTRLTVT.

V gene TRBV12-3 or TRBV12-4 combines with J gene TRBJ2-7; 9 bases are shared with TRBD1. The CDR3 spans 15 residues. V lost 1 base and J lost 9; bases outside the gene matches: 10. CDR3 DNA sequence: TGTGCCAGCAGTTTAGAGCTGGGACAGGGTTTTGGGCAGTACTTC. Encoded protein: CASSLELGQGFGQYF.

This clonotype occurred many times. The chain combines TRBV20-1 with TRBJ1-1, with D hard to call. The CDR3 has 13 amino acids. Looked up from germline, CDR1 is DFQATT and CDR2 is SNEGSKA (reference sequence). V lost 0 bases and J 1 base, leaving 6 bases between the germline ends. The CDR3 region is CSAREAENTEAFF. CDR3 bases: TGCAGTGCTAGAGAGGCCGAGAACACTGAAGCTTTCTTT.

This clonotype was counted at least ten times. The J gene is TRBJ2-1, the V gene TRBV27; D not resolved. Germline CDR1 reads MNHEY; CDR2 reads SMNVEV (reference sequence). This CDR3 is 13 amino acids long. V lost 2 bases and J lost 5, with 7 bases in between. This CDR3 reads CASSLGPDNEQFF. The CDR3 bases are TGTGCCAGCAGTTTAGGCCCAGACAATGAGCAGTTCTTC.

This chain uses TRBV4-3 with TRBJ1-6, with a tentative D call TRBD1 (6 bases). Germline CDR1 reads LGHNA; CDR2 reads YSLEER. The CDR3 is 16 residues long. V dropped 1 base and J dropped 6 bases, with 13 bases sitting between them. CDR3 in amino acids: CASSQGTGRSNSPLHF. The CDR3, as DNA: TGCGCCAGCAGCCAAGGTACAGGGAGAAGTAATTCACCCCTCCACTTT.

In this sample, this clonotype turned up many times. The chain carries TRBV9 and TRBJ2-7; TRBD2 might be the D (6 bases). This CDR3 contains 14 residues. Germline lookup yields CDR1 SGDLS and CDR2 YYNGEE. Trimming shortened V by 3 bases and J by 2 bases, and 12 bases separated the two germline ends. The CDR3 loop reads CASSEGLGTYEQYF. The CDR3, as DNA: TGTGCCAGCAGCGAGGGACTTGGTACCTACGAGCAGTACTTC.

This clonotype was counted at least ten times. The J gene is TRBJ2-2, the V gene TRBV28, with 7 bases that match TRBD1. The CDR3 has 15 amino acids. Germline values: CDR1 MDHEN, CDR2 SYDVKM. Unmatched junction bases numbered 11, after V lost 8 bases and J lost 5 bases. CDR3 DNA: TGTGCCAGCGAAATACGGACAGGAGCAACCGGGGAGCTGTTTTTT. Translated: CASEIRTGATGELFF.

This clonotype was seen only a few times. This is likely a read error, given that the CDR3 carries no conserved phenylalanine or tryptophan at its end. This sequence joins TRBV12-3 or TRBV12-4 and TRBJ2-3, with D possibly TRBD1 on 6 matching bases. The V and J ends lost 6 bases and 4 bases respectively, with 14 bases between them. The CDR3 length is 14 residues. The CDR3 region has the DNA TGTGCCAGCAGAGCTCCGGGACATCCAGATACGCAGTATCTT. This codes for CASRAPGHPDTQYL.

A few counts support this clonotype. The CDR3 region is CASRDRDEETQYF. Here the CDR3 DNA reads TGTGCCAGCAGAGACAGGGACGAAGAGACCCAGTACTTC. The chain has TRBV6-6 and TRBJ2-5; TRBD1 matches at 7 bases. Trimming took 6 bases from V and 3 from J; bases not matched to a gene: 4. This CDR3 contains 13 residues. Germline assignment: CDR1 MNHNY and CDR2 SVGAGI (reference sequence).

The table lists this clonotype with many counts. The rearrangement uses TRBV7-9 and TRBJ1-3; no definite D call. The germline V gene encodes CDR1 SEHNR and CDR2 FQNEAQ (reference sequence). V lost 3 bases to trimming and J lost 0 bases, with 9 bases between them. CDR3 length: 15 amino acids. The CDR3 loop reads CASSFRYPSGNTIYF. CDR3 coding DNA: TGTGCCAGCAGCTTTAGATATCCCTCTGGAAACACCATATATTTT. The full variable domain, rest sourced from reference TRBV7-9 and TRBJ1-3, is DTGVSQNPRHKITKRGQNVTFRCDPISEHNRLYWYRQTLGQGPEFLTYFQNEAQLEKSRLLSDRFSAERPKGSFSTLEIQRTEQGDSAMYLCASSFRYPSGNTIYFGEGSWLTVV.

This clonotype was observed a handful of times. The V call is TRBV30, the J call TRBJ2-7; tentatively, D is TRBD1 (6 bases). The ends were cut back, 2 bases at V and 3 bases at J, with 14 bases in the middle. CDR3 length: 14 amino acids. Germline V gene data show CDR1 as GTSNPN and CDR2 as SVGIG (reference sequence). CDR3 region: CAWSTGIGIYEQYF. Written as DNA, the CDR3 is TGTGCCTGGAGTACAGGGATAGGAATCTACGAGCAGTACTTC.

This clonotype has just a few counts. The chain joins TRBV11-1 to TRBJ1-1, with D possibly matching TRBD1 (6 bases). In germline, CDR1 is SGHAT, CDR2 FQDESV (reference sequence). The CDR3 spans 19 residues. Trimming took off 4 bases at V and 4 bases at J, with 28 bases between the two ends. The CDR3 region is CASSSPTYVAGDRSTEAFF. The CDR3, as DNA: TGTGCCAGCAGCTCTCCCACCTACGTCGCAGGGGATCGTAGCACTGAAGCTTTCTTT.

This clonotype was detected ten times or more. The chain is built from TRBV4-2 and TRBJ2-1, with 7 bases fitting TRBD2. The V segment lost 4 bases and the J segment 3 bases; nucleotides outside the gene matches: 6. Looked up from germline, CDR1 is LGHNA and CDR2 is YNFKEQ. The CDR3 is 15 amino acids. The CDR3 coding sequence is TGTGCCAGCAGCCCGACGGCGGGGGACTACAATGAGCAGTTCTTC. Amino acids: CASSPTAGDYNEQFF.

The table lists this clonotype with many counts. The chain recombines TRBV4-2 with TRBJ1-2, with 8 bases lining up with TRBD1. The germline gives CDR1 LGHNA, CDR2 YNFKEQ. With 0 bases clipped from V and 3 bases from J, the junction kept 15 bases outside the gene matches. The CDR3 extends over 19 amino acids. CDR3 sequence reads: CASSQDMRVRGRLDYGYTF. In nucleotides, the CDR3 is TGTGCCAGCAGCCAAGATATGAGGGTCAGGGGGCGCTTAGACTATGGCTACACCTTC.

This clonotype was seen many times. The chain employs TRBV20-1 and TRBJ2-7; 7 bases align to TRBD2. The CDR3 consists of 15 residues. Germline assignment: CDR1 DFQATT and CDR2 SNEGSKA (reference sequence). Trimming took 0 bases from V and 2 from J; bases not matched to a gene: 7. This chain's CDR3 is CSARDLRAGPYEQYF. In DNA form, the CDR3 reads TGCAGTGCTAGAGATCTTAGAGCGGGACCCTACGAGCAGTACTTC.

This clonotype was counted many times. V gene TRBV6-1 combines with J gene TRBJ1-5; 9 bases map to TRBD1. The V segment lost 6 bases and the J segment 7 bases; nucleotides outside the gene matches: 10. CDR1 and CDR2 from the germline V gene are MNHNS and SASEGT. The CDR3 runs 15 residues. The CDR3 DNA sequence: TGTGCCAGCAGCCCGGGACAGGGTGCCGACCAGCCCCAGCATTTT. Translated: CASSPGQGADQPQHF.

In regard to this clonotype: A much larger clone lies a single base off, so this may be a read error. Given the absence of the conserved phenylalanine or tryptophan at the CDR3 end, a read error is likely. The chain couples TRBV27 to TRBJ2-1, with unresolved D. Trimming pared 4 bases from V and 0 bases from J, leaving 10 bases between. Germline V gene sequence: CDR1 MNHEY, CDR2 SMNVEV (reference sequence). The CDR3 is 15 amino acids. In DNA form, the CDR3 reads TGTGCCAGCAGTTCTGGCAGGAGCTCCTACAATGAGCAGTTCTTA. Encoded protein: CASSSGRSSYNEQFL.

The sample holds a few counts of this clonotype. J is TRBJ2-1 and V is TRBV4-3; tentative D call: TRBD2 (5 bases). Germline CDR1 is LGHNA and CDR2 is YSLEER. The CDR3 is 16 amino acids. The V gene lost 4 bases and the J gene lost 2 bases, with 15 bases spanning the gap. The CDR3 nucleotides are TGCGCCAGCAGCCCGGCCACTAGTTCCCCCTACAATGAGCAGTTCTTC. Amino acids: CASSPATSSPYNEQFF.

This clonotype was seen ten or more times. The rearrangement joins TRBV20-1 to TRBJ2-1; tentative D call: TRBD2 (5 bases). The CDR3 contains 11 residues. Germline V lookup: CDR1 DFQATT, CDR2 SNEGSKA (reference sequence). The germline V and J ends were trimmed by 6 bases and 10 bases, with 13 bases remaining between them. For the CDR3, the DNA is TGCAGTGCCCCGGCGAGGGTAGAGCAGTTCTTC. It specifies CSAPARVEQFF.

This clonotype was detected a few times. This chain uses TRBV21-1 with TRBJ1-5; the DNA was not compared with TRBD1, the D call given in the table. TRBV21-1 is annotated as a pseudogene. CDR3 length equals 17 residues. The CDR3 coding sequence is TGTGCCAGCAGCAAGGCGCCGGGAAAGTTGGTTGGTCAGCCCCAGCATTTT. Encoded protein: CASSKAPGKLVGQPQHF.

The gene calls are TRBV11-2 and TRBJ2-1; 7 nucleotides line up with TRBD2. J gave up 8 bases and V 1 base, and 5 bases lay outside the gene matches. CDR3 length: 14 amino acids. Germline V gene lookup returns CDR1 SGHAT and CDR2 FQNNGV. The CDR3 bases are TGTGCCAGCAGCTTAGCGACTAGCAGGCATGAGCAGTTCTTC. The encoded protein is CASSLATSRHEQFF.

This clonotype was counted many times. V is TRBV5-1 and J is TRBJ1-1, with D possibly being TRBD1 (5 bases). CDR3 length: 15 residues. Trimming took off 1 base at V and 4 bases at J, with 14 bases between the two ends. Germline CDR1 is SGHRS and CDR2 is YFSETQ. As DNA, the CDR3 is TGCGCCAGCAGCTTGTATTCGGGAAGGGGCACTGAAGCTTTCTTT. Translated, it gives CASSLYSGRGTEAFF.

This clonotype was counted ten times or more. V is TRBV9 and J is TRBJ2-5; 7 bases match TRBD1. Unmatched junction bases numbered 5, after V lost 4 bases and J lost 2 bases. Germline lookup yields CDR1 SGDLS and CDR2 YYNGEE. The CDR3 is 14 amino acids. CDR3 sequence (DNA): TGTGCCAGCAGCTTAGGGGACAGTCAAGAGACCCAGTACTTC. Its protein product is CASSLGDSQETQYF.

This clonotype was seen only a few times. This chain links TRBV28 with TRBJ2-1, with D perhaps matching TRBD1 or TRBD2 (5 bases each). Germline lookup yields CDR1 MDHEN and CDR2 SYDVKM. This CDR3 contains 16 residues. Trimming left V 7 bases short and J 4 bases short, with 20 bases between. CDR3 sequence (DNA): TGTGCCAGCACCACCCCCGAGGGGCTGCTATACAATGAGCAGTTCTTC. Its translation is CASTTPEGLLYNEQFF. The full variable domain, rest sourced from reference TRBV28 and TRBJ2-1, is DVKVTQSSRYLVKRTGEKVFLECVQDMDHENMFWYRQDPGLGLRLIYFSYDVKMKEKGDIPEGYSVSREKKERFSLILESASTNQTSMYLCASTTPEGLLYNEQFFGPGTRLTVL.

This clonotype was counted ten times or more. This rearrangement joins TRBV21-1 to TRBJ2-3; the table gives TRBD1 as D, unverified against the DNA. TRBV21-1 is a documented pseudogene. This CDR3 comprises 18 residues. The CDR3 DNA is TGTGCCAGCAGCAAAGCCTTACCCCAGGGTACACGGACAGATACGCAGTATTTT. Translating gives CASSKALPQGTRTDTQYF.

In its sample, this clonotype was seen many times. The rearrangement joins TRBV7-2 to TRBJ1-2, with 8 bases aligning to TRBD1. Germline loops: CDR1 SGHTA, CDR2 FQGNSA. V dropped 5 bases and J dropped 4; count of bases not matched to a gene: 6. The CDR3 covers 14 residues. This chain's CDR3 is CASSPRGRSYGYTF. The CDR3 nucleotides read TGTGCCAGCAGCCCCAGGGGGCGAAGCTATGGCTACACCTTC.

This clonotype has a count of ten or more. The chain carries TRBV9 and TRBJ1-5; perhaps TRBD1 as D (6 bases). CDR1 is SGDLS and CDR2 is YYNGEE in the germline V gene. This CDR3 is 14 amino acids long. Deletions cut 0 bases from V and 5 bases from J, with 9 bases between. The CDR3 DNA reads TGTGCCAGCAGCGTAGGTGGGGGCTATCAGCCCCAGCATTTT. Its translation: CASSVGGGYQPQHF. The variable domain in full, with the rest retrieved from reference TRBV9 and TRBJ1-5, is DSGVTQTPKHLITATGQRVTLRCSPRSGDLSVYWYQQSLDQGLQFLIQYYNGEERAKGNILERFSAQQFPDLHSELNLSSLELGDSALYFCASSVGGGYQPQHFGDGTRLSIL.

This clonotype was detected ten times or more. The V and J genes are TRBV7-9 and TRBJ1-2; D may be TRBD1 (5 bases). The CDR3 is 14 residues long. Germline V gene data show CDR1 as SEHNR and CDR2 as FQNEAQ (reference sequence). V lost 1 base and J lost 6, with 12 bases in between. The CDR3 DNA reads TGTGCCAGCAGCTTAGGTCCAGGGAGCCATGGCTACACCTTC. It encodes CASSLGPGSHGYTF.